The 3 T cell receptor beta chains reported below all come from one sample, sequenced in a study of immune cell composition in non-small cell lung cancer. Normal lung was sampled as far from the tumour as possible, at least 3 cm. The method was immunoSEQ multiplex PCR; TCRdb's version includes in-frame clones alone and lacks a portion of them. The sample has around 2,700 clones; roughly 81% are singletons. Sequenced: non-adjacent lung tissue. These receptors were obtained from a human donor with non-small cell lung cancer.

The gene calls are TRBV6-5 and TRBJ2-5, with 7 positions matching TRBD1. V lost 6 bases to trimming and J lost 2 bases; unmatched junction nucleotides: 6. The CDR3 sequence is 14 residues long. CDR1 is MNHEY, CDR2 SVGAGI, per germline. CDR3 DNA: TGTGCCAGCAGACTCCCGGGACAGCAAGAGACCCAGTACTTC. Residues: CASRLPGQQETQYF.

This clone turned up a few times. This chain links TRBV4-2 with TRBJ2-3, with D uncertain. Germline CDR1 is LGHNA and CDR2 is YNFKEQ. Trimming stripped 2 bases from V and 0 bases from J, with 9 bases between. There are 15 residues in the CDR3. The CDR3 DNA is TGTGCCAGCAGCCAAACTGAGATAAGCACAGATACGCAGTATTTT. Translating gives CASSQTEISTDTQYF.

This sequence joins TRBV7-8 and TRBJ2-3; D not resolved. Trimming removed 5 bases at V and 3 bases at J, with 9 bases between. This CDR3 is 13 amino acids long. Germline loops: CDR1 SGHVS, CDR2 FQNEAQ. The CDR3 nucleotides read TGTGCCAGCAGCCCATTCAGTACAGATACGCAGTATTTT. Encoded protein: CASSPFSTDTQYF.